This T cell receptor (beta chain) comes out of a study of shared clonotypes between healthy human individuals. Study summary: The composition of the donors was a couple of women and three men aged 18 to 49.

Concerning this clone: Its antigen is as yet unknown.

Study findings and constraints: It was observed that around 5% of naive CD4 clonotypes were shared across a few donors. Larger estimated richness was generally seen in naive subsets than in memory subsets.

TCRdb's table, derived via immunoSEQ multiplex PCR, lists solely in-frame clones and lacks some. The sample contains 2 million to 2.5 million clones, 90% to 97% of which appear only once. After removal of 4 bases from V and 0 bases from J, the junction contained 12 bases not matched to a gene. The germline gives CDR1 SGDLS, CDR2 YYNGEE. This CDR3 spans 17 amino acids. The rearrangement uses TRBV9 and TRBJ2-7; 8 bases map to TRBD2. Sequencing used naive CD4+ T cells sorted from blood. Subset specified: CD45RA+ positively selected. The clonotype comes from a man aged 18 to 30 in good health. The CDR3, as DNA: TGTGCCAGCAGCACGGACCGACTAGCGAAAACCTCCTACGAGCAGTACTTC. Its translation: CASSTDRLAKTSYEQYF.